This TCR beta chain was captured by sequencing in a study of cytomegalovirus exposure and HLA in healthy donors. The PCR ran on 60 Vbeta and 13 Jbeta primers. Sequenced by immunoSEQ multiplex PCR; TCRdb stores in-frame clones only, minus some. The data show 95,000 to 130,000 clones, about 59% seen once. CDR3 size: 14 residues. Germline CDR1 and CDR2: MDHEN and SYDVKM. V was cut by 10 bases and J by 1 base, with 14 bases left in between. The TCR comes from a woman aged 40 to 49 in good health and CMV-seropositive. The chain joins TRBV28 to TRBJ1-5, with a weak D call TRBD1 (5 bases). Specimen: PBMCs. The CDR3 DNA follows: TGTGCCACCCTCGGGGGGGGAAGCAATCAGCCCCAGCATTTT. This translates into CATLGGGSNQPQHF.